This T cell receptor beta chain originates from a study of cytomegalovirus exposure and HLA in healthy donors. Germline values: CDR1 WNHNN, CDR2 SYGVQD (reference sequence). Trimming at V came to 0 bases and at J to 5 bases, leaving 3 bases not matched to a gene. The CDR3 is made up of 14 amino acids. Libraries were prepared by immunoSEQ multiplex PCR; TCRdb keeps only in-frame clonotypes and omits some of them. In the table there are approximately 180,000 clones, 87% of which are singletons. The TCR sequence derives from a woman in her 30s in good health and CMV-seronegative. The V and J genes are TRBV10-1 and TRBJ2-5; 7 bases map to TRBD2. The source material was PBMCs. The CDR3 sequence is CASSESASGETQYF. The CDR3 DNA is TGCGCCAGCAGTGAGTCGGCTAGCGGCGAGACCCAGTACTTC.